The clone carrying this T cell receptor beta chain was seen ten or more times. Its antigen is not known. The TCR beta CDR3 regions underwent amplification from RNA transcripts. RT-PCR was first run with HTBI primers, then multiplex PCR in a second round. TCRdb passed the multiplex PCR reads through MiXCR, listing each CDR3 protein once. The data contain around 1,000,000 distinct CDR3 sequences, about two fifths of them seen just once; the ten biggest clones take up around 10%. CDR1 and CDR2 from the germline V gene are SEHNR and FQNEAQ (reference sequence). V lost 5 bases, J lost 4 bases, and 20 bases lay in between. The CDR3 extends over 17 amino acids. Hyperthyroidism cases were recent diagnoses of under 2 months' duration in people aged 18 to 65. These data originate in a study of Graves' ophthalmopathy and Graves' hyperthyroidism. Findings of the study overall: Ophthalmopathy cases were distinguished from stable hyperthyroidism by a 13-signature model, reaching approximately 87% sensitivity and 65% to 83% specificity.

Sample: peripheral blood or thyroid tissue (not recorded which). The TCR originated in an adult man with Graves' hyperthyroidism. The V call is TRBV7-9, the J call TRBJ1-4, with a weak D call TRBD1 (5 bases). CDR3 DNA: TGTGCCAGCAGCCGCCCCCGGGGCTCGGAGAATAATGAAAAACTGTTTTTT. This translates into CASSRPRGSENNEKLFF. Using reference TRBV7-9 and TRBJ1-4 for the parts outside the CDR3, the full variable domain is DTGVSQNPRHKITKRGQNVTFRCDPISEHNRLYWYRQTLGQGPEFLTYFQNEAQLEKSRLLSDRFSAERPKGSFSTLEIQRTEQGDSAMYLCASSRPRGSENNEKLFFGSGTQLSVL.